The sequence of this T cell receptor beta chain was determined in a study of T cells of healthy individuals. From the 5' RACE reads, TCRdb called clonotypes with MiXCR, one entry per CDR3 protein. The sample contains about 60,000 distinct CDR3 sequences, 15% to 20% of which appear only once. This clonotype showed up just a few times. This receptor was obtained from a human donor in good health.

CDR3 coding DNA: TGTGCCAGCAGTTCGGGACAGCGGGGCAATCAGCCCCAGCATTTT. Protein sequence: CASSSGQRGNQPQHF. The V and J genes are TRBV6-5 and TRBJ1-5; 7 positions match TRBD1. CDR1 is MNHEY, CDR2 SVGAGI, per germline. CDR3 size: 15 residues. Germline trimming cut 4 bases from V and 2 bases from J; bases unmatched to any gene: 5.